Below, 5 T cell receptor beta chains from the same sample are listed, as sequenced in a study of T-cell memory formation after mild COVID-19. One entry per CDR3 protein, called by TCRdb with MiXCR from the 5' RACE reads. Counted here are fewer than 500,000 distinct CDR3 sequences, approximately 25% occurring once; the ten biggest clones make up approximately 12%. The source material was PBMCs or a T cell subset sorted from them (not recorded which). Source of these receptors: an adult woman who had mild COVID-19 (a few samples of this study predate the infection). Cell type and time point are not known.

This clonotype has only a few counts. The rearrangement joins TRBV7-2 to TRBJ2-1; tentatively, D is TRBD1 (7 bases). The ends were cut back, 5 bases at V and 6 bases at J, with 14 bases in the middle. Germline V gene sequence: CDR1 SGHTA, CDR2 FQGNSA. The CDR3 loop spans 14 amino acids. The CDR3 loop reads CASSAGQKSNEQFF. CDR3 sequence (DNA): TGTGCCAGCAGCGCGGGACAGAAAAGCAATGAGCAGTTCTTC. The full variable domain, its missing parts supplied by reference TRBV7-2 and TRBJ2-1, is GAGVSQSPSNKVTEKGKDVELRCDPISGHTALYWYRQSLGQGLEFLIYFQGNSAPDKSGLPSDRFSAERTGGSVSTLTIQRTQQEDSAVYLCASSAGQKSNEQFFGPGTRLTVL.

The sample holds a few counts of this clonotype. The rearrangement links TRBV7-9 to TRBJ2-6, with unresolved D. This CDR3 comprises 15 residues. Trimming left V 1 base short and J 0 bases short, with 4 bases between. Germline assignment: CDR1 SEHNR and CDR2 FQNEAQ (reference sequence). The CDR3 DNA follows: TGTGCCAGCAGCTTAGATCTCTCTGGGGCCAACGTCCTGACTTTC. Translating it yields CASSLDLSGANVLTF.

This clonotype has a count of ten or more. The V gene is TRBV29-1, the J gene TRBJ2-5; possibly TRBD1 for D (7 bases). Trimming removed 7 bases from V and 4 bases from J, with 19 bases in between. CDR1 SQVTM and CDR2 ANQGSEA come from the germline V gene. There are 14 residues in the CDR3. DNA for the CDR3: TGCAGCGGTAGGATAGGAGGGGGCGGAGAGACCCAGTACTTC. This encodes CSGRIGGGGETQYF.

The chain couples TRBV7-6 to TRBJ1-1; D is possibly TRBD1 (5 bases). Trimming cost V 5 bases and J 7 bases, with 14 bases left between them. CDR1 and CDR2 (germline): SGHVS, FNYEAQ. The CDR3 sequence is 13 residues long. CDR3 sequence reads: CASSPGHRGEAFF. CDR3 DNA sequence: TGTGCCAGCAGCCCCGGACACCGTGGTGAAGCTTTCTTT.

The J gene is TRBJ1-1, the V gene TRBV12-3 or TRBV12-4, with TRBD1 identical over 9 bases. The CDR3 sequence is 15 residues long. Germline trimming cut 5 bases from V and 6 bases from J; bases unmatched to any gene: 10. The CDR3 bases are TGTGCCAGCAGTGCCGGGACAGGGACGGGGGCTGAAGCTTTCTTT. Protein product: CASSAGTGTGAEAFF.